Sequencing of this TCR beta chain was carried out in a study of response to subunit inactivated influenza vaccine. Each CDR3 protein gets one entry after TCRdb re-called the RT-PCR reads with MiXCR. The table includes about 570,000 distinct CDR3 sequences, roughly 10% detected once. The germline V and J ends were trimmed by 0 bases and 5 bases, with 14 bases remaining between them. In germline, CDR1 is MNHEY, CDR2 SVGEGT. This CDR3 is built from 15 residues. This clonotype was observed at least ten times. The same specimen was also included in a second study, on T cells expressing NK-cell markers. In that study: 5'RACE template switching with UMIs generated TCR beta cDNA. Cells sorted as CD3+CD56+NKG2C+, CD3+CD56+NKG2C- and CD3+CD56-NKG2C+ T cells supplied the TCR beta repertoires. Six or seven donors showed dominant NKG2C+ clonotypes comprising about 1.0-7.5% of their CD8+ T cells. Several donors likewise had their CD3+CD56-NKG2C+ fraction led by these clonotypes.

This TCR was recovered from a middle-aged man who received an inactivated influenza vaccine. The specimen was PBMCs from blood, collected on the day of vaccination. The chain has TRBV6-2 or TRBV6-3 and TRBJ2-7; D not certain. CDR3 in amino acids: CASSYSAWETDEQYF. In nucleotides, the CDR3 is TGTGCCAGCAGTTACTCCGCGTGGGAAACCGACGAGCAGTACTTC.